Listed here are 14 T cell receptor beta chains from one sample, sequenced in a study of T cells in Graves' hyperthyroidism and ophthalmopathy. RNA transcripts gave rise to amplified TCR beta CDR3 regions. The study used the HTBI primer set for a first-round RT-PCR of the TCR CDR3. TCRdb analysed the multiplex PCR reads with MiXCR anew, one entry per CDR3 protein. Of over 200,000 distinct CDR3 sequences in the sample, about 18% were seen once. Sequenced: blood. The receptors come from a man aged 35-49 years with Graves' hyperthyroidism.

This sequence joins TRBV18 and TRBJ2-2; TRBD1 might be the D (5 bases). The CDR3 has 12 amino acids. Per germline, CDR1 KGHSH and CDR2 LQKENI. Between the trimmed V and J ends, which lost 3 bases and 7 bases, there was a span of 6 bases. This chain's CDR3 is CASSPTVGELFF. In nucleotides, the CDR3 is TGTGCCAGCTCACCGACAGTCGGGGAGCTGTTTTTT. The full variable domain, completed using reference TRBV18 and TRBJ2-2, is NAGVMQNPRHLVRRRGQEARLRCSPMKGHSHVYWYRQLPEEGLKFMVYLQKENIIDESGMPKERFSAEFPKEGPSILRIQQVVRGDSAAYFCASSPTVGELFFGEGSRLTVL.

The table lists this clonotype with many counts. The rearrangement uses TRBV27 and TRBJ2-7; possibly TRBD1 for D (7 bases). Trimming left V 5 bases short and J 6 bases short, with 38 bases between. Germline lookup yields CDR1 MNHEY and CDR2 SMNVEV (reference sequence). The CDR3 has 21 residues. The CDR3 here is CASSPPTRDRDPLLPEGEQYF. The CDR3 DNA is TGTGCCAGCAGTCCCCCCACCCGAGACAGGGACCCACTTCTCCCGGAGGGCGAGCAGTACTTC.

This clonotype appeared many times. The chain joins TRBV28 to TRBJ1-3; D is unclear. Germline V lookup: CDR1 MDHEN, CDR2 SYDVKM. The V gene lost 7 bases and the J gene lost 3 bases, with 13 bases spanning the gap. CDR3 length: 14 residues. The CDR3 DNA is TGTGCCAGCATCGGGCCCGCCAATGGAAACACCATATATTTT. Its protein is CASIGPANGNTIYF.

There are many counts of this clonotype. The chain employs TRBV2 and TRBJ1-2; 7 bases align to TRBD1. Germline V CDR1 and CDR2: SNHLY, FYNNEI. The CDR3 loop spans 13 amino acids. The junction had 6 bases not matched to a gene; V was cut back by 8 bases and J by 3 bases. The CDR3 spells CASSARGDYGYTF. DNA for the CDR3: TGTGCCAGCTCCGCCAGGGGGGACTATGGCTACACCTTC.

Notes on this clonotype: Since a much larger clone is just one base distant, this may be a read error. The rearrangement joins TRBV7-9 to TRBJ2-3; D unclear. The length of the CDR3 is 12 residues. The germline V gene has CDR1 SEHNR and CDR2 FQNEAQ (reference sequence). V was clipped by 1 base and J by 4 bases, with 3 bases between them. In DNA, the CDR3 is TGTGCCAGCAGCTTAGAGCCAGATACGCAGTATTTT. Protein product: CASSLEPDTQYF. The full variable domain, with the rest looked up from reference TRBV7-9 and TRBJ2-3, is DTGVSQNPRHKITKRGQNVTFRCDPISEHNRLYWYRQTLGQGPEFLTYFQNEAQLEKSRLLSDRFSAERPKGSFSTLEIQRTEQGDSAMYLCASSLEPDTQYFGPGTRLTVL.

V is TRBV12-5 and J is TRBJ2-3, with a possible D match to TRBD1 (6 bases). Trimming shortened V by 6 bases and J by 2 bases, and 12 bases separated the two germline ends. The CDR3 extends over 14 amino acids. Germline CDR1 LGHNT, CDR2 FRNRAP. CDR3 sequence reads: CASGSGAHTDTQYF. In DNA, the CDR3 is TGTGCTAGTGGGTCAGGGGCCCACACAGATACGCAGTATTTT.

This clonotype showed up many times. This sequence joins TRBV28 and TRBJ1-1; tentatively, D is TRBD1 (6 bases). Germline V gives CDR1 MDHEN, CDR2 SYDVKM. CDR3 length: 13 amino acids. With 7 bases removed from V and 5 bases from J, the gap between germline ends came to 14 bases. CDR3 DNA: TGTGCCAGCACTCCCGGGGGCGGGACTGAAGCTTTCTTT. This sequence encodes CASTPGGGTEAFF.

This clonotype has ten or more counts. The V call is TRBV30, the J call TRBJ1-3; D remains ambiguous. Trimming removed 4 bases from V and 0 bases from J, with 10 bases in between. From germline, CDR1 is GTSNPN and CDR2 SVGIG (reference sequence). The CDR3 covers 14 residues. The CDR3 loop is CAWMPRLSGNTIYF. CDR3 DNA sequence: TGTGCCTGGATGCCCAGACTCTCTGGAAACACCATATATTTT.

In DNA form, the CDR3 reads TGTGCCAGCAGCGTGGGTCCAGGGGGCTCTGGAAACACCATATATTTT. Encoded protein: CASSVGPGGSGNTIYF. This sequence joins TRBV9 and TRBJ1-3; 7 nucleotides line up with TRBD1. Germline V CDR1 and CDR2: SGDLS, YYNGEE. The junction had 5 bases not matched to a gene; V was cut back by 2 bases and J by 0 bases. This CDR3 has 16 amino acids. Full variable domain (remainder filled in from reference TRBV9 and TRBJ1-3): DSGVTQTPKHLITATGQRVTLRCSPRSGDLSVYWYQQSLDQGLQFLIQYYNGEERAKGNILERFSAQQFPDLHSELNLSSLELGDSALYFCASSVGPGGSGNTIYFGEGSWLTVV.

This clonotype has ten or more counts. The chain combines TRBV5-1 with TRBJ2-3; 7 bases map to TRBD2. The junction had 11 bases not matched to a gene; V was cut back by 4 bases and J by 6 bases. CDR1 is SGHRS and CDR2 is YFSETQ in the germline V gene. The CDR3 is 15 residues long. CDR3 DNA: TGCGCCAGCAGCCAAGTGGGGGAGGGCCCGGATACGCAGTATTTT. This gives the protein CASSQVGEGPDTQYF.

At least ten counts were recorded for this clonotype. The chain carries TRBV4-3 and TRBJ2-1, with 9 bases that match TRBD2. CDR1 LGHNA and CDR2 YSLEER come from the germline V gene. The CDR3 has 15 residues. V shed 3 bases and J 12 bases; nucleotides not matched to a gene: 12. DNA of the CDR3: TGCGCCAGCAGCCACAGAGGGAGCGGGGGGCAAGGGCAGTTCTTC. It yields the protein CASSHRGSGGQGQFF.

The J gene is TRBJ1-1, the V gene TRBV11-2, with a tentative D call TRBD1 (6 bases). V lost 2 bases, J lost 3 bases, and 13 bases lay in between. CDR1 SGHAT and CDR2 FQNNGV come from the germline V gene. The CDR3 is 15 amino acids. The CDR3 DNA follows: TGTGCCAGCAGCTTAAACTGGGGGCGGGACACTGAAGCTTTCTTT. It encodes CASSLNWGRDTEAFF.

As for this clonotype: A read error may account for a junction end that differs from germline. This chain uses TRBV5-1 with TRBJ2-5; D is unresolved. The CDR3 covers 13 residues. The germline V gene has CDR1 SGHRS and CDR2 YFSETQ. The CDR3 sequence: CVSSSSPQETQYF. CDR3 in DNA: TGCGTCAGCAGCTCATCTCCCCAAGAGACCCAGTACTTC.

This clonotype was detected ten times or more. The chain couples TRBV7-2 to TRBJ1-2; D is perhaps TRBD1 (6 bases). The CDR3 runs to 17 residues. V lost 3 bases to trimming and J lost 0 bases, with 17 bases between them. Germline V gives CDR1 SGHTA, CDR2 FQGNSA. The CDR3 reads CASSFYEGGGPNYGYTF. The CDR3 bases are TGTGCCAGCAGCTTTTACGAGGGGGGAGGGCCTAACTATGGCTACACCTTC.